The present T cell receptor beta chain was sequenced within a study of Ad26.COV2.S vaccination and SARS-CoV-2 variants. Sequenced by immunoSEQ multiplex PCR; TCRdb stores in-frame clones only, minus some. The table includes roughly 330,000 clones, under 90% detected once. Treatment reported: about 20 received Ad26.COV2.S at low or high dose, single or two shots; about 5 received placebo; per-sample allocation not given. Specimens were obtained on day 63 following the first vaccine or placebo injection. The CDR3 runs 12 residues. Between the trimmed V and J ends, which lost 8 bases and 6 bases, there was a span of 13 bases. This clone was seen only a few times.

The sequence came from a person aged 18 to 65 who received the Ad26.COV2.S COVID-19 vaccine or a placebo. The chain couples TRBV12-3 or TRBV12-4 to TRBJ1-1; D not resolved. Sequencing used peripheral blood, obtained in a trial of Ad26.COV2.S vaccine versus placebo. The CDR3 DNA reads as TGTGCCAGCGGCGATGAAGTCGCTGAAGCTTTCTTT. It specifies CASGDEVAEAFF.